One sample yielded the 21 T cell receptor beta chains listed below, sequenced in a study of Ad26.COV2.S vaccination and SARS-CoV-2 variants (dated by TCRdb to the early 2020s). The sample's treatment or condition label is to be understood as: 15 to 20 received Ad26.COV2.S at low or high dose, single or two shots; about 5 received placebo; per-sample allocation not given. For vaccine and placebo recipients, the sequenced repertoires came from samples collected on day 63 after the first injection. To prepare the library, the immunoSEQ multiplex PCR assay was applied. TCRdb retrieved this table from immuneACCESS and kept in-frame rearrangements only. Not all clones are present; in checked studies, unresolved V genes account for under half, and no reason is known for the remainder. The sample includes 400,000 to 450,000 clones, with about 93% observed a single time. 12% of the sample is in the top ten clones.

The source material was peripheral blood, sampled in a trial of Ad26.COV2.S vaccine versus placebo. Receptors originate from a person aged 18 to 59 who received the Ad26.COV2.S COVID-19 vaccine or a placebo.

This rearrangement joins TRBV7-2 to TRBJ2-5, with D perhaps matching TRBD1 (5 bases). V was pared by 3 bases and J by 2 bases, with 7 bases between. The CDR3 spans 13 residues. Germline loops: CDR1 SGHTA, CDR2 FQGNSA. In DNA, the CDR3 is TGTGCCAGCAGCTTGACAGTTCAAGAGACCCAGTACTTC. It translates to CASSLTVQETQYF.

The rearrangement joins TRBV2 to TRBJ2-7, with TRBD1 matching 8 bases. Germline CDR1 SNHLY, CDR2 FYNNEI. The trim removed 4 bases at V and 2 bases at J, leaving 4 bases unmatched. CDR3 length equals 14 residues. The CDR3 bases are TGTGCCAGCAGTGGGGGACAGGCCACCTACGAGCAGTACTTC. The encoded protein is CASSGGQATYEQYF.

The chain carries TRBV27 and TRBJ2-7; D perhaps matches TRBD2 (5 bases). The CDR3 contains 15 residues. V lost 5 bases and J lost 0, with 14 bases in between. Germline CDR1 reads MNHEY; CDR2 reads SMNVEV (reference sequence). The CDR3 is CASSPIRESSYEQYF. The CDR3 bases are TGTGCCAGCAGTCCCATCCGGGAAAGCTCCTACGAGCAGTACTTC.

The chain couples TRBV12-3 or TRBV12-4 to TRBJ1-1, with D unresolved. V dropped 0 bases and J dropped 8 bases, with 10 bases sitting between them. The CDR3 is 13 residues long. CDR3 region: CASSLAEEREAFF. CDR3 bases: TGTGCCAGCAGTTTAGCAGAAGAAAGGGAAGCTTTCTTT.

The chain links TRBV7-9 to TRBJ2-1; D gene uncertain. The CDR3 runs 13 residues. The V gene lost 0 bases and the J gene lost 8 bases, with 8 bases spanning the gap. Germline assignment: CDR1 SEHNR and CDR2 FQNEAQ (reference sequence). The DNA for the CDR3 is TGTGCCAGCAGCTTAGCTGGTGAATATGAGCAGTTCTTC. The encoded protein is CASSLAGEYEQFF.

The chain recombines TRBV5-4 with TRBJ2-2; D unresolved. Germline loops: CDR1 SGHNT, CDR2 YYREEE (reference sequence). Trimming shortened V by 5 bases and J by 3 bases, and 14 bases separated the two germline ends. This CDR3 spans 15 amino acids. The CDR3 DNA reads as TGTGCCAGCAGTTTGCGGAATTCGGACACCGGGGAGCTGTTTTTT. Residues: CASSLRNSDTGELFF.

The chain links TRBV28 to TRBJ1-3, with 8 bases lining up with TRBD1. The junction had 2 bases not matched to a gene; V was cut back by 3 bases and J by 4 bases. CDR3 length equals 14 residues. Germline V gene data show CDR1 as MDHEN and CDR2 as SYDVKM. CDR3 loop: CASSLDREGNTIYF. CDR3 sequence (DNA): TGTGCCAGCAGTTTGGACAGGGAGGGAAACACCATATATTTT.

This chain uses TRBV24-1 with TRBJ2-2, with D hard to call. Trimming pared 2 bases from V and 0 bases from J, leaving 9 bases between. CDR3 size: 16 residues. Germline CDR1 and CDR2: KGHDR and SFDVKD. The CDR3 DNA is TGTGCCACCAGTGATTACGGACGGACGAACACCGGGGAGCTGTTTTTT. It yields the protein CATSDYGRTNTGELFF.

In DNA form, the CDR3 reads TGTGCCAGTGGACTAGCGGGACCCCGACCCCCCACAGATACGCAGTATTTT. Protein: CASGLAGPRPPTDTQYF. V is TRBV28 and J is TRBJ2-3; 12 bases match TRBD2. The CDR3 contains 17 residues. V lost 9 bases and J lost 2; bases outside the gene matches: 12. Germline CDR1 is MDHEN and CDR2 is SYDVKM.

The chain's CDR3 is CASSPPGGFYEQYF. The CDR3 DNA is TGTGCCAGCAGCCCTCCAGGGGGCTTCTACGAGCAGTACTTC. The rearrangement uses TRBV14 and TRBJ2-7, with TRBD1 matching over 8 bases. From germline, CDR1 is SGHDN and CDR2 FVKESK. After removal of 4 bases from V and 3 bases from J, the junction contained 5 bases not matched to a gene. The length of the CDR3 is 14 residues.

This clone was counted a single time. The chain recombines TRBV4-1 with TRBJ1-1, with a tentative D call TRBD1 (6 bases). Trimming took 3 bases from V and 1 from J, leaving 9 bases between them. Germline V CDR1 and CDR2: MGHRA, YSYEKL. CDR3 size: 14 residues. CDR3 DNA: TGCGCCAGCAGCCAGATACAGGGGAACACTGAAGCTTTCTTT. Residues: CASSQIQGNTEAFF.

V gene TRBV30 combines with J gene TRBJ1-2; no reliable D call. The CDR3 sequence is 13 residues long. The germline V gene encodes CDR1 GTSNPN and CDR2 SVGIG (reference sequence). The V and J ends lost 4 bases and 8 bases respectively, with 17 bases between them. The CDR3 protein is CAWTHGPSGGYTF. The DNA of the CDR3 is TGTGCCTGGACCCACGGGCCCAGTGGAGGCTACACCTTC.

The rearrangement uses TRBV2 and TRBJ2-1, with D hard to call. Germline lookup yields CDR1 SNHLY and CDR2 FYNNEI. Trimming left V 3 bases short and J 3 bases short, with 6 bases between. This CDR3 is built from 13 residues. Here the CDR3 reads CASSDSLYNEQFF. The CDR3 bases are TGTGCCAGCAGTGATAGTCTCTACAATGAGCAGTTCTTC.

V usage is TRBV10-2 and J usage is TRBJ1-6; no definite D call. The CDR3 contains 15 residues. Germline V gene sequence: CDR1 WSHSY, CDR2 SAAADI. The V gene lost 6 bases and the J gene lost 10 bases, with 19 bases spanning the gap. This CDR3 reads CASSDLAGTHSPLHF. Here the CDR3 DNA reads TGCGCCAGCAGCGACTTGGCAGGAACCCACTCACCCCTCCACTTT.

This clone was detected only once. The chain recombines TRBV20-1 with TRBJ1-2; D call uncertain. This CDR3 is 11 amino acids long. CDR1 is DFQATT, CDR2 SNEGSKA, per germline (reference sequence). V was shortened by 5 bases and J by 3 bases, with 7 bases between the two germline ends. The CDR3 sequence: CSAHRDYGYTF. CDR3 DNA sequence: TGCAGTGCTCACCGGGACTATGGCTACACCTTC.

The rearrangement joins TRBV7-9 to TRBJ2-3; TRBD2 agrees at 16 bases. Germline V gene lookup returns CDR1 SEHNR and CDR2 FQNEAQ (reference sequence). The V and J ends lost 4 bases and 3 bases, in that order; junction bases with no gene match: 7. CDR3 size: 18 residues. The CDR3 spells CASSSSGGLAGGTDTQYF. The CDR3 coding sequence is TGTGCCAGCAGCTCTAGCGGGGGACTAGCGGGAGGGACAGATACGCAGTATTTT.

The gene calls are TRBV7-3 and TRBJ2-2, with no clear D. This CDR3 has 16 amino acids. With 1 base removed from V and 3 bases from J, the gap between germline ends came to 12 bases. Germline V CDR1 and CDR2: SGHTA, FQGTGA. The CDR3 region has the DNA TGTGCCAGCAGCTTAAGGGGTACCCGTCACACCGGGGAGCTGTTTTTT. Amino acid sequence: CASSLRGTRHTGELFF. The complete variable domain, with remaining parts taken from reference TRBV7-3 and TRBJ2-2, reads GAGVSQTPSNKVTEKGKYVELRCDPISGHTALYWYRQSLGQGPEFLIYFQGTGAADDSGLPNDRFFAVRPEGSVSTLKIQRTERGDSAVYLCASSLRGTRHTGELFFGEGSRLTVL.

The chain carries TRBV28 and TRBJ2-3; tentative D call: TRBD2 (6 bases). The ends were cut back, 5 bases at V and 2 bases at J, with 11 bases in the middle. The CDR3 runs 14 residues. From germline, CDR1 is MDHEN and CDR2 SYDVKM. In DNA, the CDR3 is TGTGCCAGCAGTGTGAGCGGGTACACAGATACGCAGTATTTT. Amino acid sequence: CASSVSGYTDTQYF.

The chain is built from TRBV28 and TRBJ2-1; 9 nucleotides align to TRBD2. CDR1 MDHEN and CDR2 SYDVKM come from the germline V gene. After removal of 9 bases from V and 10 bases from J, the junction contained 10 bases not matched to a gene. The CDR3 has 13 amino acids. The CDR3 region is CASILSGSREQFF. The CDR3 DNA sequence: TGTGCCAGTATTCTTAGCGGGAGTCGCGAGCAGTTCTTC.

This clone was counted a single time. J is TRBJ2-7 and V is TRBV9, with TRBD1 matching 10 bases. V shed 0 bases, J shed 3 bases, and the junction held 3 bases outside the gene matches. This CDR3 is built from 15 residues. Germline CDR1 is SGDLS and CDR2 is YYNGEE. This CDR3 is CASSVDGTGDYEQYF. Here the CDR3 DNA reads TGTGCCAGCAGCGTAGATGGGACAGGGGACTACGAGCAGTACTTC.

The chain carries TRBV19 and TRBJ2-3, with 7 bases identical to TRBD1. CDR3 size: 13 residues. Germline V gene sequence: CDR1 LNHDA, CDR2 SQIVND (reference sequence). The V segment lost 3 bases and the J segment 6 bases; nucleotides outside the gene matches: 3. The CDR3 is CASSIQQGDTQYF. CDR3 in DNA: TGTGCCAGTAGTATCCAACAGGGGGATACGCAGTATTTT.